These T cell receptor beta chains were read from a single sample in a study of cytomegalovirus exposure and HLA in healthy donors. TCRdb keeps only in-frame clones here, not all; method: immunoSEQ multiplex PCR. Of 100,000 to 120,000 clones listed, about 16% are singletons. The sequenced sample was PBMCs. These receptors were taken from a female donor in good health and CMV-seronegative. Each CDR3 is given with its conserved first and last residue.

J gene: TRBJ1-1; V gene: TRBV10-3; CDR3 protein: CAISDSQSGAFF
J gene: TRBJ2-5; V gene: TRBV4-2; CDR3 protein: CASRPAATQETQYF
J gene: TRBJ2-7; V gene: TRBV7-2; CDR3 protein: CASSLLRGGHEQYF
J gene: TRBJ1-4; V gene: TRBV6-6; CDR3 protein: CASSYSKQGAGEKLFF
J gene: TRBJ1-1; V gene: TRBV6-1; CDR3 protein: CASRRRPEAFF
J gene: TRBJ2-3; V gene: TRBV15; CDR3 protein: CATSGAVVYTQYF
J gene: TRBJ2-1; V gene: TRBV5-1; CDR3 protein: CASSTTSTGEQFF
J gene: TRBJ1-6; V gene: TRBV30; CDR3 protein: CAWSVLLSPLHF
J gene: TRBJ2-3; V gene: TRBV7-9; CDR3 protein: CASSFLPAAADTQYF
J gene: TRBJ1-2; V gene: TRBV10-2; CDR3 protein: CASSESLGAHYGYTF